The 15 T cell receptor beta chains given below trace back to one sample, sequenced in a study of blood T cell repertoires in COVID-19 (dated by TCRdb to the early 2020s). Libraries were prepared through the immunoSEQ multiplex PCR assay. The table comes from immuneACCESS by way of TCRdb, which keeps in-frame sequences with V and J called. Part of the clones is missing from these tables; in studies checked, under half for an unresolved V gene and the rest for unknown reasons. The sample contains some 15,000 clones, approximately 90% of them found a single time. Just under 50% of the sample goes to the ten largest clones. What was sequenced was peripheral blood. All receptors come from a human donor in a cohort sampled during active COVID-19.

The chain couples TRBV9 to TRBJ1-3, with TRBD1 as a possible D gene (5 bases). Per the germline V gene, CDR1 is SGDLS and CDR2 is YYNGEE. Trimming pared 3 bases from V and 4 bases from J, leaving 14 bases between. This CDR3 has 15 amino acids. This CDR3 is CASSASGYAGNTIYF. The CDR3 coding sequence is TGTGCCAGCAGCGCTTCAGGGTACGCCGGAAACACCATATATTTT. Variable domain in full (rest from reference TRBV9 and TRBJ1-3): DSGVTQTPKHLITATGQRVTLRCSPRSGDLSVYWYQQSLDQGLQFLIQYYNGEERAKGNILERFSAQQFPDLHSELNLSSLELGDSALYFCASSASGYAGNTIYFGEGSWLTVV.

The CDR3 region has the DNA TGTGCCAGCAGCCTGGGGACTAGCGGGGGGACGAGAGAGACCCAGTACTTC. Encoded protein: CASSLGTSGGTRETQYF. This chain links TRBV11-3 with TRBJ2-5, with 15 bases identical to TRBD2. The length of the CDR3 is 17 residues. J was trimmed by 4 bases and V by 5 bases; bases with no gene match: 8. Germline CDR1 is SGHNT and CDR2 is YENEEA.

The chain couples TRBV5-1 to TRBJ1-6; the match to TRBD1 covers 8 bases. Germline V gene data show CDR1 as SGHRS and CDR2 as YFSETQ. This CDR3 has 15 amino acids. Trimming at V came to 4 bases and at J to 8 bases, leaving 8 bases not matched to a gene. CDR3 in DNA: TGCGCCAGCAGCGGGGCAGGGGGCGTTGATTCACCCCTCCACTTT. It yields the protein CASSGAGGVDSPLHF.

V gene TRBV13 combines with J gene TRBJ1-6, with 8 bases identical to TRBD1. The germline CDR1 and CDR2 sequences are PRHDT and FYEKMQ (reference sequence). V lost 5 bases to trimming and J lost 7 bases; unmatched junction nucleotides: 7. This CDR3 is 15 amino acids long. The CDR3 reads CASSVDRGQNSPLHF. The DNA of the CDR3 is TGTGCCAGCAGCGTCGACAGGGGCCAAAATTCACCCCTCCACTTT.

This chain links TRBV2 with TRBJ2-5, with D maybe TRBD2 (5 bases). Germline CDR1 is SNHLY and CDR2 is FYNNEI. The CDR3 spans 12 residues. Trimming removed 4 bases at V and 5 bases at J, with 8 bases between. The CDR3 reads CASSARRETQYF. As DNA, the CDR3 is TGTGCCAGCAGTGCCAGGAGGGAGACCCAGTACTTC.

This clone was seen once. The genes are TRBV21-1 and TRBJ2-1; the table's TRBD2 call for D was not verified on the DNA. TRBV21-1 is flagged as a pseudogene. The length of the CDR3 is 13 residues. CDR3 sequence reads: CASSDGRGLPPFF. CDR3 in DNA: TGTGCCAGCAGCGATGGAAGGGGACTCCCCCCGTTCTTC.

The chain couples TRBV3-1 (or the pseudogene TRBV3-2) to TRBJ1-1, with a tentative D call TRBD1 (6 bases). This CDR3 is 14 amino acids long. Looked up from germline, CDR1 is LGHDT and CDR2 is YNNKEL (reference sequence). The V end was cut by 5 bases, the J end by 2 bases, with 12 bases between. The CDR3 reads CASSSQGGNTEAFF. CDR3 coding DNA: TGTGCCAGCAGCTCACAAGGGGGAAACACTGAAGCTTTCTTT.

The chain couples TRBV2 to TRBJ1-2; D might be TRBD1 (6 bases). With 3 bases removed from V and 4 bases from J, the gap between germline ends came to 9 bases. Per the germline V gene, CDR1 is SNHLY and CDR2 is FYNNEI. The CDR3 sequence is 13 residues long. The CDR3 sequence: CASSEQGSYGYTF. DNA for the CDR3: TGTGCCAGCAGTGAGCAGGGGAGCTATGGCTACACCTTC.

This sequence joins TRBV6-5 and TRBJ1-2; D remains ambiguous. The germline gives CDR1 MNHEY, CDR2 SVGAGI. This CDR3 region has 14 residues. V shed 6 bases and J shed 6 bases, with 17 bases lying between them. CDR3 region: CASSPSGRDDGYTF. DNA for the CDR3: TGTGCCAGCAGCCCCTCGGGGAGGGATGATGGCTACACCTTC.

The gene calls are TRBV4-3 and TRBJ2-1, with 8 positions matching TRBD2. The CDR3 runs to 18 residues. The ends lost 1 base at V and 0 bases at J; junction bases unmatched: 8. Germline V gives CDR1 LGHNA, CDR2 YSLEER. CDR3 amino acids: CASSQVGLAGSSYNEQFF. The CDR3 region has the DNA TGCGCCAGCAGCCAAGTCGGGTTAGCGGGGAGCTCCTACAATGAGCAGTTCTTC.

This clone has just one count. The CDR3 here is CASRTTSGQETQYF. In DNA, the CDR3 is TGTGCCAGCAGAACAACTAGCGGCCAAGAGACCCAGTACTTC. This chain joins TRBV11-2 and TRBJ2-5; 8 bases fit TRBD2. Trimming removed 6 bases from V and 1 base from J; junction bases left unmatched: 4. CDR1 is SGHAT, CDR2 FQNNGV, per germline. The CDR3 is made up of 14 amino acids. Combining the CDR3 with reference TRBV11-2 and TRBJ2-5 gives the whole variable domain EAGVAQSPRYKIIEKRQSVAFWCNPISGHATLYWYQQILGQGPKLLIQFQNNGVVDDSQLPKDRFSAERLKGVDSTLKIQPAKLEDSAVYLCASRTTSGQETQYFGPGTRLLVL.

The rearrangement links TRBV10-2 to TRBJ1-5; D is perhaps TRBD1 (5 bases). V was trimmed by 0 bases and J by 8 bases, leaving 11 bases between them. This CDR3 has 14 amino acids. The germline gives CDR1 WSHSY, CDR2 SAAADI. The CDR3 sequence is CASSESGTREPQHF. The CDR3, as DNA: TGCGCCAGCAGTGAGTCCGGGACTCGAGAGCCCCAGCATTTT.

The rearrangement uses TRBV7-9 and TRBJ2-1; 9 bases align to TRBD2. CDR1 is SEHNR and CDR2 is FQNEAQ in the germline V gene (reference sequence). V dropped 1 base and J dropped 4; count of bases not matched to a gene: 5. The CDR3 has 16 residues. CDR3 amino acids: CASSLEVRGGYNEQFF. The DNA of the CDR3 is TGTGCCAGCAGCTTAGAGGTGCGGGGGGGTTACAATGAGCAGTTCTTC.

The CDR3 region is CASGERGVDNEQFF. For the CDR3, the DNA is TGCGCCAGCGGGGAGCGGGGGGTCGACAATGAGCAGTTCTTC. V usage is TRBV10-1 and J usage is TRBJ2-1; 9 bases are shared with TRBD2. V was pared by 8 bases and J by 5 bases, with 7 bases of the junction left unmatched. Germline V lookup: CDR1 WNHNN, CDR2 SYGVQD (reference sequence). The CDR3 has 14 residues.

This clone is large in the sample. The genes are TRBV4-3 and TRBJ2-7, with 8 bases lining up with TRBD1. In germline, CDR1 is LGHNA, CDR2 YSLEER. The CDR3 is made up of 13 amino acids. The junction had 3 bases not matched to a gene; V was cut back by 2 bases and J by 6 bases. Written as DNA, the CDR3 is TGCGCCAGCAGCCAACGGACAGGGCGCGAGCAGTACTTC. Its translation: CASSQRTGREQYF.